The present TCR beta chain was sequenced within a study of blood T cell repertoires in COVID-19. TCRdb's copy holds only in-frame clones and misses some; the assay was immunoSEQ multiplex PCR. In the table there are 30,000 to 45,000 clones, around 73% of which are singletons. The V and J ends lost 2 bases and 0 bases, in that order; junction bases with no gene match: 3. This CDR3 contains 15 residues. CDR1 and CDR2 (germline): SGHRS, YFSETQ. The source is a man between 65 and 80 years old with acute or convalescent COVID-19. The sample consisted of peripheral blood. V and J are TRBV5-1 and TRBJ2-3; 7 bases agree with TRBD2. The DNA for the CDR3 is TGCGCCAGCAGCTTCGGGGGGTCTAGCACAGATACGCAGTATTTT. It specifies CASSFGGSSTDTQYF.